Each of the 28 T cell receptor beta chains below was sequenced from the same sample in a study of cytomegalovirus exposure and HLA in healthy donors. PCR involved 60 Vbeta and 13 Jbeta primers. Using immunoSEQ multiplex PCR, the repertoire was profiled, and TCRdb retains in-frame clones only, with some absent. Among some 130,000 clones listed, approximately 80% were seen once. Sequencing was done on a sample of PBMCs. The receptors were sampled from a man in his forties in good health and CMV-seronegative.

Here the CDR3 DNA reads TGTGCCAGCAGCCAACTAGCGGGCCCTTTCTACGAGCAGTACTTC. Translation: CASSQLAGPFYEQYF. The V and J genes are TRBV5-6 and TRBJ2-7; 9 bases agree with TRBD2. The ends lost 4 bases at V and 3 bases at J; junction bases unmatched: 8. Germline lookup yields CDR1 SGHDT and CDR2 YYEEEE. There are 15 residues in the CDR3.

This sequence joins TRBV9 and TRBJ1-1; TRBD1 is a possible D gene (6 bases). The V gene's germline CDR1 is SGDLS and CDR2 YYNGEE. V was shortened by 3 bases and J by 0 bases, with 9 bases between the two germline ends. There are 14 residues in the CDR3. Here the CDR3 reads CASSDGQLNTEAFF. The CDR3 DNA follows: TGTGCCAGCAGCGACGGACAGTTGAACACTGAAGCTTTCTTT.

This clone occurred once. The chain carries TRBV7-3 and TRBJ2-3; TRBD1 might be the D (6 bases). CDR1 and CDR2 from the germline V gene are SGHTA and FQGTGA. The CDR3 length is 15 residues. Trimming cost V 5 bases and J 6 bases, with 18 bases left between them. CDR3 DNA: TGTGCCAGCAGCCACAAACAGGGTAGAACGGATACGCAGTATTTT. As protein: CASSHKQGRTDTQYF. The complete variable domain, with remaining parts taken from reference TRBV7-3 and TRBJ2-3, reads GAGVSQTPSNKVTEKGKYVELRCDPISGHTALYWYRQSLGQGPEFLIYFQGTGAADDSGLPNDRFFAVRPEGSVSTLKIQRTERGDSAVYLCASSHKQGRTDTQYFGPGTRLTVL.

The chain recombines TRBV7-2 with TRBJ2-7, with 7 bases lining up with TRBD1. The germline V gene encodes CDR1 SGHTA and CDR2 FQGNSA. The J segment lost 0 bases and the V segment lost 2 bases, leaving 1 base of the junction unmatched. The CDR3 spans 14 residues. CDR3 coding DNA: TGTGCCAGCAGCTTAACAGGGGCCTCCTACGAGCAGTACTTC. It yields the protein CASSLTGASYEQYF.

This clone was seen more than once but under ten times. The DNA for the CDR3 is TGTGCCAGCAGTTTGAGGCCCCACGACGTCCTGACTTTC. Translated, it gives CASSLRPHDVLTF. The chain couples TRBV28 to TRBJ2-6; unclear D gene. The germline V gene has CDR1 MDHEN and CDR2 SYDVKM. Trimming removed 3 bases at V and 11 bases at J, with 11 bases between. The CDR3 runs 13 residues. Filled out from reference TRBV28 and TRBJ2-6, the complete variable domain reads DVKVTQSSRYLVKRTGEKVFLECVQDMDHENMFWYRQDPGLGLRLIYFSYDVKMKEKGDIPEGYSVSREKKERFSLILESASTNQTSMYLCASSLRPHDVLTFGAGSRLTVL.

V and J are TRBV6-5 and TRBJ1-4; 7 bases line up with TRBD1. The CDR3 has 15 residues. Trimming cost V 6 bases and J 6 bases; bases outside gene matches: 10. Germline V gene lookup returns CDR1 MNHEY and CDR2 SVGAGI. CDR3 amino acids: CASSTQAGGDEKLFF. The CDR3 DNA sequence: TGTGCCAGCAGCACCCAGGCAGGGGGAGATGAAAAACTGTTTTTT.

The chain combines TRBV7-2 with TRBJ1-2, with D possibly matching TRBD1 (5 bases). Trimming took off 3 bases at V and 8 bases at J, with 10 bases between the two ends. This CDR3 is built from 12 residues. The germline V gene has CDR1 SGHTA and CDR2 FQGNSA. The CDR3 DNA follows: TGTGCCAGCAGCTTCCGGGGGGAAGGCTACACCTTC. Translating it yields CASSFRGEGYTF.

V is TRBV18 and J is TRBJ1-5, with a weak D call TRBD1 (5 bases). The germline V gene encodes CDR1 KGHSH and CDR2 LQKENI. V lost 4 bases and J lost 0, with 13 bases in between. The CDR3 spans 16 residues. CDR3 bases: TGTGCCAGCTCACGGGAGGGACGGCTTAGCAATCAGCCCCAGCATTTT. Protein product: CASSREGRLSNQPQHF.

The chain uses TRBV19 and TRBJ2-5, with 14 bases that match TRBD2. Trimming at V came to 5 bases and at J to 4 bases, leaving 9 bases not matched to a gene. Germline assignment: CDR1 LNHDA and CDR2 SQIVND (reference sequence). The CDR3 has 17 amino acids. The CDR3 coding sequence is TGTGCCAGTAGTCCTCGACTAGCGGGAGGGCCGGGAGAGACCCAGTACTTC. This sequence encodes CASSPRLAGGPGETQYF.

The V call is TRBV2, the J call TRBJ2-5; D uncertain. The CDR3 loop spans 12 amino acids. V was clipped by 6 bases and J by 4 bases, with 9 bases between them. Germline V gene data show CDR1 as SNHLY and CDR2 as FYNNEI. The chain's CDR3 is CASRASPETQYF. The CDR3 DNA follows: TGTGCCAGCAGGGCCAGTCCAGAGACCCAGTACTTC. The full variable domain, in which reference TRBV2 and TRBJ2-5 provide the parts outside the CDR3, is EPEVTQTPSHQVTQMGQEVILRCVPISNHLYFYWYRQILGQKVEFLVSFYNNEISEKSEIFDDQFSVERPDGSNFTLKIRSTKLEDSAMYFCASRASPETQYFGPGTRLLVL.

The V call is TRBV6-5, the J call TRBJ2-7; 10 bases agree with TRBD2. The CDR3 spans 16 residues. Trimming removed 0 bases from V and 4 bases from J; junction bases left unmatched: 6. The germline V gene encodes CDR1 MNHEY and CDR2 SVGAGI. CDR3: CASSYSRLAGEYEQYF. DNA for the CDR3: TGTGCCAGCAGTTACTCGAGGCTAGCGGGAGAGTACGAGCAGTACTTC.

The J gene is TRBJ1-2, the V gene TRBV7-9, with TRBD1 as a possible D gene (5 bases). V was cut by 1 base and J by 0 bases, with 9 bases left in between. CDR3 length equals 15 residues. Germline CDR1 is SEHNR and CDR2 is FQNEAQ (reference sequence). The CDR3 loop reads CASSLGQRTNYGYTF. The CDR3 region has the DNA TGTGCCAGCAGCTTAGGACAGCGCACTAACTATGGCTACACCTTC.

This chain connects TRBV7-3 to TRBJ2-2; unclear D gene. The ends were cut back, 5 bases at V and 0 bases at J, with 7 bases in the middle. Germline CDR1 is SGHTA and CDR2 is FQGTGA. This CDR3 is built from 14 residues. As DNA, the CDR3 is TGTGCCAGCAGCCCGCTAGCGAACACCGGGGAGCTGTTTTTT. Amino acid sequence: CASSPLANTGELFF.

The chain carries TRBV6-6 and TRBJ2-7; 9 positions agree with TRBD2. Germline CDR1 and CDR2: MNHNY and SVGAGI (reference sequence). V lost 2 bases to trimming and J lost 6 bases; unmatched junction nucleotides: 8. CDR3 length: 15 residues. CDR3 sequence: CASSYDGTSRVEQYF. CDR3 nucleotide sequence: TGTGCCAGCAGTTACGACGGGACTAGCCGTGTCGAGCAGTACTTC.

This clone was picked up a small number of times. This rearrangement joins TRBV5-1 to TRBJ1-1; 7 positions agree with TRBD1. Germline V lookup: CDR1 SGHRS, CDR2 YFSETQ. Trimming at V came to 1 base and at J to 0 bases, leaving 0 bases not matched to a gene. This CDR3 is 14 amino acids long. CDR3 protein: CASSLQGVNTEAFF. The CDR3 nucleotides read TGCGCCAGCAGCTTGCAGGGGGTGAACACTGAAGCTTTCTTT.

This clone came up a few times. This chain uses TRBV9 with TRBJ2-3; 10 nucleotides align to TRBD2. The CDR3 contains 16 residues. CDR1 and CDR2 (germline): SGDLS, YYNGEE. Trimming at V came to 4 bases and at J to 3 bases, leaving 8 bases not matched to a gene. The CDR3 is CASSFPLAGYTDTQYF. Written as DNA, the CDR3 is TGTGCCAGCAGCTTCCCACTAGCGGGGTATACAGATACGCAGTATTTT.

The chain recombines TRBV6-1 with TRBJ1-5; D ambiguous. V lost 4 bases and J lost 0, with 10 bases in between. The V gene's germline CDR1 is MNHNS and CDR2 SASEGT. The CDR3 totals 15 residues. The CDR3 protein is CASSVTDYSNQPQHF. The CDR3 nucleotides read TGTGCCAGCAGTGTCACAGATTATAGCAATCAGCCCCAGCATTTT.

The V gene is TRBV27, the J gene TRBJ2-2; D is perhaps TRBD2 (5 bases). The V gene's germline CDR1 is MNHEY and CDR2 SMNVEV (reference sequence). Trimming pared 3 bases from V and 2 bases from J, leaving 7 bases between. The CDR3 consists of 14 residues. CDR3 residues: CASSLRENTGELFF. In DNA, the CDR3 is TGTGCCAGCAGTTTGAGGGAAAACACCGGGGAGCTGTTTTTT.

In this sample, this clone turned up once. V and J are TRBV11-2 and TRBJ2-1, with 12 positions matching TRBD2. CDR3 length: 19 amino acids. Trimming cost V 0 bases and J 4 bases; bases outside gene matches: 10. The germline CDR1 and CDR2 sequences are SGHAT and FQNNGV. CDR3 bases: TGTGCCAGCAGCTTAGAGGGGGGACTAGCGGGCCACCGATACAATGAGCAGTTCTTC. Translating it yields CASSLEGGLAGHRYNEQFF. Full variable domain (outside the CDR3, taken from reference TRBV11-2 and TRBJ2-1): EAGVAQSPRYKIIEKRQSVAFWCNPISGHATLYWYQQILGQGPKLLIQFQNNGVVDDSQLPKDRFSAERLKGVDSTLKIQPAKLEDSAVYLCASSLEGGLAGHRYNEQFFGPGTRLTVL.

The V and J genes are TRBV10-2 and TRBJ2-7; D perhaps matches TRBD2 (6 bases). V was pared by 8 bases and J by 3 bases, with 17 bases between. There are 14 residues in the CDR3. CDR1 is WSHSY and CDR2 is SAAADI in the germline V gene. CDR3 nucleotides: TGCGCCAGCGGAGGGATACAGGAGGACTACGAGCAGTACTTC. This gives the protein CASGGIQEDYEQYF.

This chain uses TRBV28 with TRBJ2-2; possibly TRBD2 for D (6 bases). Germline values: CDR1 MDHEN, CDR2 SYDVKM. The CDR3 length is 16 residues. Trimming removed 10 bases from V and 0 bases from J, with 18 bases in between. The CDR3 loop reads CAIRESGPANTGELFF. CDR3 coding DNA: TGTGCCATCAGAGAGAGCGGGCCCGCGAACACCGGGGAGCTGTTTTTT.

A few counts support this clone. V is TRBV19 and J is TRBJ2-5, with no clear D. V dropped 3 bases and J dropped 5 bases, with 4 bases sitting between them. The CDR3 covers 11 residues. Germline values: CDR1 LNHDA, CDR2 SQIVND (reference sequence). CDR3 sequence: CASSMEETQYF. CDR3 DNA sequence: TGTGCCAGTAGTATGGAGGAGACCCAGTACTTC.

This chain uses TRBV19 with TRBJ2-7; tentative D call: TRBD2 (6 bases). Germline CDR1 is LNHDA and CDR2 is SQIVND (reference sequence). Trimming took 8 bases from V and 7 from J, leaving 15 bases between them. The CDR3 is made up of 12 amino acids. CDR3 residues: CASDRTGGEQYF. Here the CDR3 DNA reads TGTGCCAGTGACCGTACCGGAGGGGAGCAGTACTTC.

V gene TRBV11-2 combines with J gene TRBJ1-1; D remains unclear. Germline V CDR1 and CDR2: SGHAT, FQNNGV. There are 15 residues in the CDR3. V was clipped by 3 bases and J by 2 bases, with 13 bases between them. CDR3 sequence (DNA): TGTGCCAGCAGCTTGCCTCTCGGGGTTAACACTGAAGCTTTCTTT. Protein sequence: CASSLPLGVNTEAFF.

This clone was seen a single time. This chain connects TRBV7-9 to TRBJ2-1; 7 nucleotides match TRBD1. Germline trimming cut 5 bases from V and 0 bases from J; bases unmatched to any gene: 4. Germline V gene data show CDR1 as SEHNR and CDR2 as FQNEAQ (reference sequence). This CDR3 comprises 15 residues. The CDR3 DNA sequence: TGTGCCAGCAGCCAACAGGGGAGCTCCTACAATGAGCAGTTCTTC. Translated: CASSQQGSSYNEQFF.

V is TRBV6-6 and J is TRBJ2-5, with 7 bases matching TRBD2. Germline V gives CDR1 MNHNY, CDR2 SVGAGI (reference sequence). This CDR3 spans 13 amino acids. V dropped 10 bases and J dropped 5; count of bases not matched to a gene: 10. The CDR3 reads CATNLGGGETQYF. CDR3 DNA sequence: TGTGCCACTAACCTTGGGGGAGGGGAGACCCAGTACTTC.

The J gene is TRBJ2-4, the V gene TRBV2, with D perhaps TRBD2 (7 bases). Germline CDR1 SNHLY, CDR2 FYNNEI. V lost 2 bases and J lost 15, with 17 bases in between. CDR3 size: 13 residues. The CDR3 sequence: CASSEFSGRGGYF. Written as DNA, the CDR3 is TGTGCCAGCAGTGAATTCAGTGGGAGGGGGGGGTACTTC. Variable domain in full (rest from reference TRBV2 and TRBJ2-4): EPEVTQTPSHQVTQMGQEVILRCVPISNHLYFYWYRQILGQKVEFLVSFYNNEISEKSEIFDDQFSVERPDGSNFTLKIRSTKLEDSAMYFCASSEFSGRGGYFGAGTRLSVL.

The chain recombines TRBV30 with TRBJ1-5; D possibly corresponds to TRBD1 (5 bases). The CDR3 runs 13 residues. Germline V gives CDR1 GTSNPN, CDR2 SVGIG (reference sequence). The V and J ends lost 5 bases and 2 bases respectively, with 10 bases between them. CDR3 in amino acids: CAWGGTGNQPQHF. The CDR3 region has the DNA TGTGCCTGGGGGGGGACGGGCAATCAGCCCCAGCATTTT.